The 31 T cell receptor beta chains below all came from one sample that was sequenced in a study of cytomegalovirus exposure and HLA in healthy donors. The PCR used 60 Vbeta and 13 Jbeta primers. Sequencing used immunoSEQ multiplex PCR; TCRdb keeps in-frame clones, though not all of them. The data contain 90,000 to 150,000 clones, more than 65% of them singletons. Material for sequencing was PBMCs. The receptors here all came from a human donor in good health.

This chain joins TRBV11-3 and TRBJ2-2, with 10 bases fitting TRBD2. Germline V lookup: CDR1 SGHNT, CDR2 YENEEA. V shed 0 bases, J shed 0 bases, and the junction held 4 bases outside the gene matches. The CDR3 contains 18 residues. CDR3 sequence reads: CASSLDRTSGANTGELFF. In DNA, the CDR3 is TGTGCCAGCAGCTTAGATCGAACTAGCGGGGCGAACACCGGGGAGCTGTTTTTT.

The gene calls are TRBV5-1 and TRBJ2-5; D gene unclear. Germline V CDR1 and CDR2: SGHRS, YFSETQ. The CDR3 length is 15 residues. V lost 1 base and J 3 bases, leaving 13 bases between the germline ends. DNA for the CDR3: TGCGCCAGCAGCTTGTACGAAGCCCCAAAAGAGACCCAGTACTTC. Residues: CASSLYEAPKETQYF. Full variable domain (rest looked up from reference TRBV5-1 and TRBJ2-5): KAGVTQTPRYLIKTRGQQVTLSCSPISGHRSVSWYQQTPGQGLQFLFEYFSETQRNKGNFPGRFSGRQFSNSRSEMNVSTLELGDSALYLCASSLYEAPKETQYFGPGTRLLVL.

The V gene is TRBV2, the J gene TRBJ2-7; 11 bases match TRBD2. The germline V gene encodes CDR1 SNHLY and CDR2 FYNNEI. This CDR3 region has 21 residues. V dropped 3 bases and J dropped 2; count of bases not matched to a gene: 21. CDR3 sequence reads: CASSDPGEIAGGPSVPYEQYF. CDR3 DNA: TGTGCCAGCAGTGACCCCGGGGAGATAGCGGGAGGGCCGTCCGTACCCTACGAGCAGTACTTC. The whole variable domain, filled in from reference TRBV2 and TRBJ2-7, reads EPEVTQTPSHQVTQMGQEVILRCVPISNHLYFYWYRQILGQKVEFLVSFYNNEISEKSEIFDDQFSVERPDGSNFTLKIRSTKLEDSAMYFCASSDPGEIAGGPSVPYEQYFGPGTRLTVT.

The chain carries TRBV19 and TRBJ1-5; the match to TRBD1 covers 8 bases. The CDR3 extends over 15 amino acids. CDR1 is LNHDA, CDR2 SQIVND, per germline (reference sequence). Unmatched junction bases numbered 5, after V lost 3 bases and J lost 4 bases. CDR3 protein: CASSIGGTGNQPQHF. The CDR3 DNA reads TGTGCCAGTAGTATTGGAGGGACAGGTAATCAGCCCCAGCATTTT.

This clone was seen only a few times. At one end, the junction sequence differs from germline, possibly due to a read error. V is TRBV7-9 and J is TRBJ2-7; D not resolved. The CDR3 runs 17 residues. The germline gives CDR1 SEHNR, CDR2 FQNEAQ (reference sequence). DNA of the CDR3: TGTTCCAGCAGCCGCCTTAGGCTGGATGAACGGGCCTACGAGCAGTACTTC. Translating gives CSSSRLRLDERAYEQYF.

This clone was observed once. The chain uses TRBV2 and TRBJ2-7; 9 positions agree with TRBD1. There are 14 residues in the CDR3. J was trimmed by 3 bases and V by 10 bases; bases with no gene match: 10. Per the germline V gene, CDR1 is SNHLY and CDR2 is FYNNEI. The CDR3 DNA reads TGTGCCACCAGACCGGGACAGGGAGGCTACGAGCAGTACTTC. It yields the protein CATRPGQGGYEQYF. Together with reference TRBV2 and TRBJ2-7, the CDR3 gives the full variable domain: EPEVTQTPSHQVTQMGQEVILRCVPISNHLYFYWYRQILGQKVEFLVSFYNNEISEKSEIFDDQFSVERPDGSNFTLKIRSTKLEDSAMYFCATRPGQGGYEQYFGPGTRLTVT.

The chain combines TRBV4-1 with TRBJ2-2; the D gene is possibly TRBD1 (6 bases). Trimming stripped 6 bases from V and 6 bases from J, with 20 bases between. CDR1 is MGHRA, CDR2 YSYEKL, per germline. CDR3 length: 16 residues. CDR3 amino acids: CASSNQGTRFAGELFF. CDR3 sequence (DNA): TGCGCCAGCAGTAATCAGGGGACCCGATTTGCCGGGGAGCTGTTTTTT.

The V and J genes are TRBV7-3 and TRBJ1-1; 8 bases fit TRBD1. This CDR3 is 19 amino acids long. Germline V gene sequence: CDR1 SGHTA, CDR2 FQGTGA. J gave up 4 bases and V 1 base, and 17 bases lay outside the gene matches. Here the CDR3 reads CASSLRPPGQGAKGTEAFF. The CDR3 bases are TGTGCCAGCAGCTTAAGGCCCCCAGGACAGGGTGCGAAGGGCACTGAAGCTTTCTTT.

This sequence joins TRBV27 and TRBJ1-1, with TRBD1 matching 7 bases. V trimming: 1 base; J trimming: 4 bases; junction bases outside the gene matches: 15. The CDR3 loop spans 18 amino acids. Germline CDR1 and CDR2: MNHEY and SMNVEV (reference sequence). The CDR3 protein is CASSLYSRGRGFATEAFF. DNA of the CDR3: TGTGCCAGCAGTTTATATTCCAGGGGGAGAGGTTTTGCCACTGAAGCTTTCTTT.

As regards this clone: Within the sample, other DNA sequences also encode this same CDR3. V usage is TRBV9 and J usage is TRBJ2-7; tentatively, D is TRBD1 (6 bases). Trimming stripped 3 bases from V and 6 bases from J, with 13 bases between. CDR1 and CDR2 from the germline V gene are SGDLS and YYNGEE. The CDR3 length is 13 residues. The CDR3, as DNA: TGTGCCAGCAGCGCGGGACAAGGGGGCGAGCAGTACTTC. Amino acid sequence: CASSAGQGGEQYF. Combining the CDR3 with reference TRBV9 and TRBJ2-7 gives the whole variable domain DSGVTQTPKHLITATGQRVTLRCSPRSGDLSVYWYQQSLDQGLQFLIQYYNGEERAKGNILERFSAQQFPDLHSELNLSSLELGDSALYFCASSAGQGGEQYFGPGTRLTVT.

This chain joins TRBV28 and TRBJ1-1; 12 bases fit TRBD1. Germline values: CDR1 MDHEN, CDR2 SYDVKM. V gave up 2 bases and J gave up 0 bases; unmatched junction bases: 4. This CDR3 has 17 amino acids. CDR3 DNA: TGTGCCAGCAGTTTAGGGACAGGGGGCGTTATGAACACTGAAGCTTTCTTT. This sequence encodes CASSLGTGGVMNTEAFF.

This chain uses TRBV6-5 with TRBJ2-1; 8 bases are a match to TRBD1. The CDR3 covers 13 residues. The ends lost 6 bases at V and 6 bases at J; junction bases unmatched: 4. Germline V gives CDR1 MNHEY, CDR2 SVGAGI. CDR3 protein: CASRRTGSNEQFF. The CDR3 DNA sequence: TGTGCCAGCAGAAGGACAGGGTCCAATGAGCAGTTCTTC.

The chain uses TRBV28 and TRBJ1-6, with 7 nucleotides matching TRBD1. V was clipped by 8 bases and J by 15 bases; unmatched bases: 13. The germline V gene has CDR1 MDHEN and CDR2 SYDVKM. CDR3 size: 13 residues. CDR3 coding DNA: TGTGCCAGCCGGCCGGGACAGATCCGTGTCCTCCACTTT. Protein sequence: CASRPGQIRVLHF.

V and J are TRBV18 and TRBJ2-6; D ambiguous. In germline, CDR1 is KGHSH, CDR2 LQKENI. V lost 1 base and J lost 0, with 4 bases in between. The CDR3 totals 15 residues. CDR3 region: CASSPRNSGANVLTF. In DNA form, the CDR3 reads TGTGCCAGCTCACCACGTAACTCTGGGGCCAACGTCCTGACTTTC.

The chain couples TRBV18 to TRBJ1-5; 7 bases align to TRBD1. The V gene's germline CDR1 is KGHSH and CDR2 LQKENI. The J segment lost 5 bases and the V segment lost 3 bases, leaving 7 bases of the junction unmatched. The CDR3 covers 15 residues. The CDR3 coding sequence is TGTGCCAGCTCACCCAACGGACAGGCACATCAGCCCCAGCATTTT. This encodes CASSPNGQAHQPQHF.

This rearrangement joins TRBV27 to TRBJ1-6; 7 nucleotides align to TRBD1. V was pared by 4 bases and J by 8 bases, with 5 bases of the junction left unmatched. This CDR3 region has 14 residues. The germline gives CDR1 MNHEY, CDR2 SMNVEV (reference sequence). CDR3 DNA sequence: TGTGCCAGCAGTTCACAGGGGTTCGATTCACCCCTCCACTTT. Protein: CASSSQGFDSPLHF.

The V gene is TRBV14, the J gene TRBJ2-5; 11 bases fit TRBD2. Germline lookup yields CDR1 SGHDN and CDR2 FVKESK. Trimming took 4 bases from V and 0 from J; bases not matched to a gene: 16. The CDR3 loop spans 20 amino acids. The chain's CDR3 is CASSLTNPGLAEQYQETQYF. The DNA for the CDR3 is TGTGCCAGCAGCCTAACTAACCCGGGACTAGCGGAACAGTACCAAGAGACCCAGTACTTC.

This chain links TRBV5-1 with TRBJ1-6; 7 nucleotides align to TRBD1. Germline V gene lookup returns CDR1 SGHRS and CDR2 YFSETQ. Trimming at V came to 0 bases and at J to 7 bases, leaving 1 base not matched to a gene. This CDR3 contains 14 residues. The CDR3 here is CASSLEGANSPLHF. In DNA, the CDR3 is TGCGCCAGCAGCTTGGAGGGGGCGAATTCACCCCTCCACTTT.

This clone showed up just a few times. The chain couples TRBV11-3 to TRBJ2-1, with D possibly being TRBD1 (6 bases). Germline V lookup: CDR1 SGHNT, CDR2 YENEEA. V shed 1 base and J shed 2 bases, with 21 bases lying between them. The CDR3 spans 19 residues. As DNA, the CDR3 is TGTGCCAGCAGCTTAGCCCTCCTCGGGACATATACCACCTACAATGAGCAGTTCTTC. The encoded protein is CASSLALLGTYTTYNEQFF.

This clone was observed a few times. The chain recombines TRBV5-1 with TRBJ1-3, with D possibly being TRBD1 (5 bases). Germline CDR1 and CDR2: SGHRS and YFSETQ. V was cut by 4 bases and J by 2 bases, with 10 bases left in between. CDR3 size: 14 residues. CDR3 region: CASSLAGTGNTIYF. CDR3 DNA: TGCGCCAGCAGCCTTGCAGGGACTGGAAACACCATATATTTT.

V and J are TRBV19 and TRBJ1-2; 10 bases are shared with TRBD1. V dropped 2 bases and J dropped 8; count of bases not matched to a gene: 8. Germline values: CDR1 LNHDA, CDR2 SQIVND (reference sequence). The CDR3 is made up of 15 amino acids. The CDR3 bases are TGTGCCAGTAGTATATTGGGACAGGGGACTGGAGGCTACACCTTC. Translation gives CASSILGQGTGGYTF.

CDR3 protein: CASNLQGQRRNTEAFF. CDR3 DNA: TGTGCCAGCAACCTCCAGGGACAGCGAAGGAACACTGAAGCTTTCTTT. This chain joins TRBV5-6 and TRBJ1-1; 7 bases match TRBD1. The CDR3 runs 16 residues. Germline trimming cut 6 bases from V and 1 base from J; bases unmatched to any gene: 12. Germline CDR1 and CDR2: SGHDT and YYEEEE.

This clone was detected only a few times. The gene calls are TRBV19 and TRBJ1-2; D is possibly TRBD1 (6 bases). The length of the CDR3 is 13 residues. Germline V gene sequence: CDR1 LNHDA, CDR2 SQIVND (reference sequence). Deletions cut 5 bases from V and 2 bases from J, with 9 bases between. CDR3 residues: CASSQTGNYGYTF. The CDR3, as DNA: TGTGCCAGTAGTCAAACAGGGAACTATGGCTACACCTTC.

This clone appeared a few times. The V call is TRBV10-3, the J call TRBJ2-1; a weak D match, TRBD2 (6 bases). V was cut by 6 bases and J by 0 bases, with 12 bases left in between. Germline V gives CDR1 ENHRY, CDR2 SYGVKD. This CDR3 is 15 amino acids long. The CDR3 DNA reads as TGTGCCATCAGGGAAGCGGGTACCTCCTACAATGAGCAGTTCTTC. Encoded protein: CAIREAGTSYNEQFF.

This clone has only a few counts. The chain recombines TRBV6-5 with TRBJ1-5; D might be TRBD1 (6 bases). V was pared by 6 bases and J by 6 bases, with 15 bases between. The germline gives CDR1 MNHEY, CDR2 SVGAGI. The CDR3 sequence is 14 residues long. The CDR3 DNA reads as TGTGCCAGCAGAATGACAGGTTTTAGTCAGCCCCAGCATTTT. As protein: CASRMTGFSQPQHF.

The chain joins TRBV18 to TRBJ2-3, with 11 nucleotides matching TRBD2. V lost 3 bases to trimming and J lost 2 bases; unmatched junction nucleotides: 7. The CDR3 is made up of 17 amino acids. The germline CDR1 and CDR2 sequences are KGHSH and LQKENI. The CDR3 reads CASSPLGTSGNTDTQYF. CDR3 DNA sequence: TGTGCCAGCTCACCCCTCGGGACTAGCGGAAACACAGATACGCAGTATTTT.

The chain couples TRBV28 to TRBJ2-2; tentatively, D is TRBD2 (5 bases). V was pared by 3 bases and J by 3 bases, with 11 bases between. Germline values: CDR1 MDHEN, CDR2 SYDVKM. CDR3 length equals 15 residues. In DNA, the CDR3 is TGTGCCAGCAGTTTGGCTAGCCGGTACACCGGGGAGCTGTTTTTT. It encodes CASSLASRYTGELFF.

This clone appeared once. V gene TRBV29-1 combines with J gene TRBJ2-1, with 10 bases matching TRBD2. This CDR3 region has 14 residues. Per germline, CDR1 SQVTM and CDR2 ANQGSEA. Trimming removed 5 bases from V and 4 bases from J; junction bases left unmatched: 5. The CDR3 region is CSVSLAGAYNEQFF. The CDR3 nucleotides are TGCAGCGTTTCTCTAGCGGGGGCTTACAATGAGCAGTTCTTC.

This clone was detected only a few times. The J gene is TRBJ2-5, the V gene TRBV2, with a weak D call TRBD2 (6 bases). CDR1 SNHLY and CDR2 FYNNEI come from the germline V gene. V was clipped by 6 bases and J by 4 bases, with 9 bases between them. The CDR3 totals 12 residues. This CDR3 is CASRAGGETQYF. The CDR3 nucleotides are TGTGCCAGCAGGGCCGGGGGAGAGACCCAGTACTTC.

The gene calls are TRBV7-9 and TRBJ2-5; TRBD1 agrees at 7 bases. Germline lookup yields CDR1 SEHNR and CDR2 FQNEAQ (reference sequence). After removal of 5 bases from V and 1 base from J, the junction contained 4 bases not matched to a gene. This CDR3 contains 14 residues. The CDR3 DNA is TGTGCCAGCAGCCCGGACAGGCTCCAAGAGACCCAGTACTTC. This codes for CASSPDRLQETQYF.

CDR3 sequence (DNA): TGTGCCAGCAGTTTTCGGGGATGGGATGAAAAACTGTTTTTT. This encodes CASSFRGWDEKLFF. The genes are TRBV27 and TRBJ1-4; D is ambiguous. Trimming shortened V by 3 bases and J by 6 bases, and 11 bases separated the two germline ends. Germline V CDR1 and CDR2: MNHEY, SMNVEV (reference sequence). This CDR3 has 14 amino acids.